This TCR beta chain was sequenced for a study of blood T cell repertoires in COVID-19. Looked up from germline, CDR1 is SGHRS and CDR2 is YFSETQ. V gave up 1 base and J gave up 3 bases; unmatched junction bases: 3. The CDR3 is 15 amino acids. Produced via immunoSEQ multiplex PCR; TCRdb's table is partial and in-frame only. The data show approximately 260,000 clones, roughly 80% seen once. The sequence was obtained from a woman in her fifties or sixties with active or convalescent COVID-19. The sequencing sample was made of peripheral blood. This rearrangement joins TRBV5-1 to TRBJ1-1, with 10 bases matching TRBD1. DNA for the CDR3: TGCGCCAGCAGCTTGACAGGACAGGGGGACACTGAAGCTTTCTTT. Amino acid sequence: CASSLTGQGDTEAFF.